This T cell receptor beta chain is from a study of shared T cell receptors in the human thymus. The V gene's germline CDR1 is SGHNT and CDR2 YYREEE (reference sequence). Trimming left V 1 base short and J 0 bases short, with 14 bases between. The CDR3 length is 16 residues. Here immunoSEQ multiplex PCR was the method, and the copy in TCRdb shows in-frame clones only, minus some. The profile shows 450,000 to 650,000 clones, around three quarters of them singletons. In addition, the sample was reused for a study of human thymus T cells. That source reports: Donor material was obtained from healthy Finnish infants undergoing corrective surgery for congenital heart defects. Corrective heart surgery yielded resections, and these provided the thymus tissue. Repertoires sampled from thymus and blood appeared biased in V and J gene usage. Unrelated individuals reportedly shared highly overlapping thymic TCR repertoires.

This chain connects TRBV5-4 to TRBJ2-7, with D tentatively TRBD1 (6 bases). This clonotype was obtained from a boy under two years old with a congenital heart defect. What was sequenced was thymocytes. CDR3 amino acids: CASSLCWDTSSYEQYF. The CDR3 coding sequence is TGTGCCAGCAGCTTGTGCTGGGACACCTCCTCCTACGAGCAGTACTTC.